This TCR beta chain appears in the sequencing data of a study of cytomegalovirus exposure and HLA in healthy donors. For this clone: Its specificity is not known.

V was clipped by 5 bases and J by 4 bases, with 12 bases between them. The CDR3 length is 14 residues. CDR1 is SGDLS, CDR2 YYNGEE, per germline. Both 60 Vbeta primers and 13 Jbeta primers went into the PCR. Data came from immunoSEQ multiplex PCR; TCRdb stores just in-frame clones and leaves some out. The table has approximately 300,000 clones, 70% to 90% seen once. Whole-study findings and limits: A previous analysis found most TCR beta V segments productive roughly 87% or roughly 30% of the time. Being indistinguishable, some V segments were excluded, TRBV6-2 and TRBV6-3 among them.

The sequenced sample was PBMCs. V gene TRBV9 combines with J gene TRBJ2-2, with a possible D match to TRBD2 (5 bases). This TCR came from a woman in her thirties or forties in good health and CMV-seropositive. The CDR3 DNA sequence: TGTGCCAGCAGTGAGGGCCGCGGCACCGGGGAGCTGTTTTTT. It yields the protein CASSEGRGTGELFF. The whole variable domain, remainder taken from reference TRBV9 and TRBJ2-2, is DSGVTQTPKHLITATGQRVTLRCSPRSGDLSVYWYQQSLDQGLQFLIQYYNGEERAKGNILERFSAQQFPDLHSELNLSSLELGDSALYFCASSEGRGTGELFFGEGSRLTVL.